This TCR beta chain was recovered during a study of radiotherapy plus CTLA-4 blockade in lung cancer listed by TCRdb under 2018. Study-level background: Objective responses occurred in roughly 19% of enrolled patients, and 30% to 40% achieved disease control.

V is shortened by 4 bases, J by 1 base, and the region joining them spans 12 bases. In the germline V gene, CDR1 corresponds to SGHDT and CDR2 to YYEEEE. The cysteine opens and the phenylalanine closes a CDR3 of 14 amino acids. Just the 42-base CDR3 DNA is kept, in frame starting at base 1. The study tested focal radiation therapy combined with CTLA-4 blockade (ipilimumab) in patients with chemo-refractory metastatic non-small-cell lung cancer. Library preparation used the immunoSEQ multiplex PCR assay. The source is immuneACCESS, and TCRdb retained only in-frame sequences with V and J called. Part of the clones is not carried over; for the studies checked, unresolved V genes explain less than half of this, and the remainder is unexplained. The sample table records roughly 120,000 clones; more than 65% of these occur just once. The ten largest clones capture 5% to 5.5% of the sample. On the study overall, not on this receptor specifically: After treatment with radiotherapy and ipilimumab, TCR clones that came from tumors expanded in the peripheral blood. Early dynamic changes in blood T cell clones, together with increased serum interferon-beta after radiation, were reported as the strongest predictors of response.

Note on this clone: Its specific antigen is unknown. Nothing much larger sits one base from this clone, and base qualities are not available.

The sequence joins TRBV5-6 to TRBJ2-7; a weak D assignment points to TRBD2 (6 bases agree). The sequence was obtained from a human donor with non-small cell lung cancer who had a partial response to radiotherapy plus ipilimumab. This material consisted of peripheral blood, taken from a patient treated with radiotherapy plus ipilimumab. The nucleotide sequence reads TGTGCCAGCAGCCTGGGAGGCGGATCCTACGAGCAGTACTTC. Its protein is CASSLGGGSYEQYF.